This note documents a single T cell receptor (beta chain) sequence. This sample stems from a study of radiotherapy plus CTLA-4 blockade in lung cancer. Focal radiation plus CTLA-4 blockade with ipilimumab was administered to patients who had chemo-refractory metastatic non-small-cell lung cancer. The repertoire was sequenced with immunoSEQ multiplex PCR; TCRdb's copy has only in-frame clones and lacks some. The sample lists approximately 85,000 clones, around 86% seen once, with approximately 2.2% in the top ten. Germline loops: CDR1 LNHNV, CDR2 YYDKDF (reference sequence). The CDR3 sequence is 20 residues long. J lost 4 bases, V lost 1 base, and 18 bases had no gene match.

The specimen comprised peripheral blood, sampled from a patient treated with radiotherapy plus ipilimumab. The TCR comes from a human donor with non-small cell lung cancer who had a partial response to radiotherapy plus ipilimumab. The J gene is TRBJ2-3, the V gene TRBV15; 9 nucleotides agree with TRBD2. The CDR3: CATSRASPGLALSLSDTQYF. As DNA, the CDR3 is TGTGCCACCAGCAGAGCCTCGCCGGGACTAGCCCTAAGCCTTTCAGATACGCAGTATTTT. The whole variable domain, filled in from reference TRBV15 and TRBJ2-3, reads DAMVIQNPRYQVTQFGKPVTLSCSQTLNHNVMYWYQQKSSQAPKLLFHYYDKDFNNEADTPDNFQSRRPNTSFCFLDIRSPGLGDTAMYLCATSRASPGLALSLSDTQYFGPGTRLTVL.